This T cell receptor (beta chain) was retrieved from a study of neoadjuvant anti-PD-1 for oral cavity cancer. Method: immunoSEQ multiplex PCR; TCRdb's copy keeps in-frame clones and lacks some. The sample lists 60,000 to 80,000 clones, approximately 80% seen once, with 2% to 3% in the top ten. This clone has just a few counts. This clonotype was obtained from a person aged 35 to 85 with oral cavity squamous cell carcinoma. Material: PBMCs, obtained before nivolumab (anti-PD-1) treatment.

CDR3 nucleotides: TGTGCCAGCAGCGCCAGGGGTAGTGGAAACACCATATATTTT. It is translated as CASSARGSGNTIYF. The V and J genes are TRBV7-8 and TRBJ1-3; weak D call: TRBD1 (6 bases). Between the trimmed V and J ends, which lost 5 bases and 3 bases, there was a span of 11 bases. Germline V CDR1 and CDR2: SGHVS, FQNEAQ. CDR3 length: 14 residues. The whole variable domain, filled in from reference TRBV7-8 and TRBJ1-3, reads GAGVSQSPRYKVAKRGQDVALRCDPISGHVSLFWYQQALGQGPEFLTYFQNEAQLDKSGLPSDRFFAERPEGSVSTLKIQRTQQEDSAVYLCASSARGSGNTIYFGEGSWLTVV.